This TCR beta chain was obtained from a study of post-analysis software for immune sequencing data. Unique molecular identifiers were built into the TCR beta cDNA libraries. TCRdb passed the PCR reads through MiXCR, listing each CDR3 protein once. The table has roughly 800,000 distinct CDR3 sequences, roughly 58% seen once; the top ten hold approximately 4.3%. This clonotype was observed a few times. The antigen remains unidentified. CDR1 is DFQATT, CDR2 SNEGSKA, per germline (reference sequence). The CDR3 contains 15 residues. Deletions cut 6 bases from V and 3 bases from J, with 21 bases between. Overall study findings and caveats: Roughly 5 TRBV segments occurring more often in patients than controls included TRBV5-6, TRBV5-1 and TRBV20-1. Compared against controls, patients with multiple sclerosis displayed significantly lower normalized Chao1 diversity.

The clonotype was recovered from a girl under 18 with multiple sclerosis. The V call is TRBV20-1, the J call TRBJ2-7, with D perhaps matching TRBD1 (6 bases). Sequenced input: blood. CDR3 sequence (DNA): TGCAGTGCCCTGCATGTCGGGCAGGGGAGCTACGAGCAGTACTTC. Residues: CSALHVGQGSYEQYF.